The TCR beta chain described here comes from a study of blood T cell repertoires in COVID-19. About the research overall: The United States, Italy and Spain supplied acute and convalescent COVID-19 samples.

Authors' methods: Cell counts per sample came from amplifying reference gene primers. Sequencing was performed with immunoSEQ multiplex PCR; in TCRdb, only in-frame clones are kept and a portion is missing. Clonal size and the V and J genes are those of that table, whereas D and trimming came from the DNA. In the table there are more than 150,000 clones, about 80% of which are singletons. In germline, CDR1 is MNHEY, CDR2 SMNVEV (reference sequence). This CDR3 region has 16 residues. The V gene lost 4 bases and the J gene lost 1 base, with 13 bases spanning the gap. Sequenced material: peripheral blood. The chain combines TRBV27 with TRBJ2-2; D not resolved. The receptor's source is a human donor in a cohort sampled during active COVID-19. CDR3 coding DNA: TGTGCCAGCAGTTCGTCCACCAGACTGAACACCGGGGAGCTGTTTTTT. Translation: CASSSSTRLNTGELFF.